These T cell receptor beta chains were read from a single sample in a study of T cell repertoires in cytomegalovirus infection. No antigen has been assigned to these receptors. In TCRdb, the reads were re-called with MiXCR into one record per CDR3 protein. The repertoire holds 450,000 to 550,000 distinct CDR3 sequences, roughly 46% seen once, with about 41% in the top ten. Sequenced here: cultured PBMCs, sampled from culture after CMV antigen stimulation. The source is a human donor in good health (CMV status not recorded). Some clones in this sample may be carry-over from other donors' samples. CDR3s leave out the opening cysteine and the closing phenylalanine or tryptophan. Each record gives: V gene, J gene, clone size, CDR3 protein. Not all rows give a size; the values are once, few, many and, for expanded clones, a class.

TRBV11-2,TRBJ1-3,few,ASSSATPSGNTIY
TRBV7-2,TRBJ1-1,few,ASSSRATGTGKTEAF
TRBV20-1,TRBJ1-5,once,SARTGALSNQPQH
TRBV2,TRBJ1-4,NA,ASSEGAEEKLF
TRBV6-1,TRBJ2-1,few,ASSELGRRGEQF
TRBV7-9,TRBJ1-6,NA,ASSSGQGFSPLH
TRBV6-1,TRBJ2-7,many,ASSDSYEQY
TRBV5-1,TRBJ1-1,few,ASSWLTGGQDTEAF
TRBV12-3/TRBV12-4,TRBJ1-1,NA,ASSPAVSIMNTQAF
TRBV6-1,TRBJ2-1,few,ASGSRGTLVYEQF
TRBV24-1,TRBJ1-6,NA,ATTVRGNSPLH
TRBV4-1,TRBJ2-1,few,ASSQVGLDNEQF
TRBV11-3,TRBJ2-3,few,ASSLLGSDTQY
TRBV2,TRBJ1-1,NA,ASSELWTNTEAF
TRBV7-6,TRBJ2-1,few,ASSLAPTPPSNEQF
TRBV28,TRBJ1-5,NA,ASSLSAYYPQH
TRBV4-3,TRBJ2-3,NA,ASSQALANTDTQY
TRBV12-3/TRBV12-4,TRBJ2-1,NA,ASSWSVGQGGNEQF
TRBV19,TRBJ2-1,NA,ASSMAGGQDEQF
TRBV7-9,TRBJ1-3,few,AVPIGGNTIY
TRBV7-4,TRBJ2-1,few,ASSLKTTSGHNEQF
TRBV7-2,TRBJ2-5,few,ASSSRTSGGGETQY
TRBV5-1,TRBJ2-1,NA,ASSTWDRGSYNEQF
TRBV7-9,TRBJ1-2,few,ASTFYKAAYGYT
TRBV12-3/TRBV12-4,TRBJ2-1,NA,ASRRLAGGAEQF
TRBV11-3,TRBJ2-1,NA,ASSLAGEERNEQF
TRBV6-1,TRBJ2-3,NA,ASRPPLGLGTQY
TRBV19,TRBJ2-5,NA,ASSMSTSGSRKTQY
TRBV6-5,TRBJ2-4,few,ASSYSRVPGIQY
TRBV27,TRBJ2-5,NA,ASSLRSGGFETQY
TRBV7-2,TRBJ2-1,many,ASSFFVRGVGEQF
TRBV3-1,TRBJ2-1,NA,ASNQGGQVYNEQF
TRBV6-2/TRBV6-3,TRBJ2-4,NA,ASRGIRGTAKNIQY
TRBV4-2,TRBJ1-4,few,ASSQVPPEGLNNEKLF
TRBV28,TRBJ1-5,few,AGGQYNQPQH
TRBV15,TRBJ1-5,NA,ATSGTGAAYSNQPQH
TRBV6-1,TRBJ2-7,NA,AISMDRAYEQY
TRBV11-2,TRBJ1-5,NA,ASSLPGVPPQH
TRBV7-9,TRBJ2-7,NA,VSSSWDRGLAGAYEQY
TRBV7-2,TRBJ2-1,NA,ASSLGAVSSYNEQF
TRBV5-4,TRBJ1-3,few,ASSLIQGNTIY
TRBV4-1,TRBJ2-7,NA,ASSIRENAYEQY
TRBV7-2,TRBJ2-7,NA,ARSLPSSYEQY
TRBV7-9,TRBJ2-7,few,ASGAPRSGRGGSYEQY
TRBV7-6,TRBJ1-2,NA,ASSPLSRGGYT
TRBV7-9,TRBJ2-2,many,ASSPGPNTGELF